The clone carrying this T cell receptor (beta chain) was counted only a few times. TCRdb independently ran MiXCR on the 5' RACE reads; one entry per CDR3 protein. Found here are roughly 86,000 distinct CDR3 sequences, approximately 14% of them singletons; the top ten hold 0.5% to 0.75%. Germline CDR1 is MNHNY and CDR2 is SVGAGI (reference sequence). The CDR3 consists of 14 residues. The trim removed 8 bases at V and 8 bases at J, leaving 11 bases unmatched. This entry is derived from a study of early T cells in non-severe SARS-CoV-2 infection. Sequenced material: whole blood. The sequence was obtained from an adult who was a healthcare worker with PCR-confirmed SARS-CoV-2 infection or an uninfected control (not recorded which). The gene calls are TRBV6-6 and TRBJ1-4; 7 nucleotides align to TRBD1. The CDR3: CASLPGQKKEKLFF. DNA of the CDR3: TGTGCCAGCTTACCGGGACAGAAAAAAGAAAAACTGTTTTTT.